This T cell receptor beta chain is drawn from a study of T cell responses to AZD1222 COVID-19 vaccine. Study background: Second-dose recipients at about 4 or about 12 weeks were treated as one pooled group.

The table came from immunoSEQ multiplex PCR; TCRdb's copy has only in-frame clones and leaves some out. The sample has 95,000 to 150,000 clones; roughly 85% are singletons. Points from the study as a whole: With dominance at 160-218 and 743-854, vaccine-associated CD4 TCRs spanned spike. Donors were chiefly white British, with a greater number of females, and clonal diversity was perhaps underestimated.

V trimming: 4 bases; J trimming: 6 bases; junction bases outside the gene matches: 2. Germline V CDR1 and CDR2: PRHDT, FYEKMQ (reference sequence). The CDR3 is made up of 12 amino acids. This clone was seen a few times. Its antigen remains unknown. The chain combines TRBV13 with TRBJ1-2; TRBD1 matches at 7 bases. The sequence was obtained from an adult in good health. The sequencing used peripheral blood, collected on day 0 of AZD1222 vaccination. CDR3 residues: CASSSGGDGYTF. The CDR3 bases are TGTGCCAGCAGCTCAGGGGGTGATGGCTACACCTTC.